The 15 T cell receptor beta chains below were found in one sample sequenced in a study of cytomegalovirus exposure and HLA in healthy donors. 60 Vbeta and 13 Jbeta primers were used in PCR. Libraries were prepared by immunoSEQ multiplex PCR; TCRdb keeps only in-frame clonotypes and omits some of them. This sample carries more than 200,000 clones, with roughly 0.98% going to the ten biggest clones. Input material: PBMCs. These receptors were taken from a woman in her twenties or thirties in good health and CMV-seropositive.

The chain carries TRBV6-5 and TRBJ1-5, with D tentatively TRBD1 (6 bases). The V gene lost 2 bases and the J gene lost 5 bases, with 10 bases spanning the gap. Germline loops: CDR1 MNHEY, CDR2 SVGAGI. The CDR3 length is 14 residues. This chain's CDR3 is CASSYSRGHQPQHF. DNA of the CDR3: TGTGCCAGCAGTTACAGCAGGGGCCATCAGCCCCAGCATTTT.

The rearrangement joins TRBV7-9 to TRBJ1-2; D is undetermined. Trimming pared 1 base from V and 0 bases from J, leaving 6 bases between. This CDR3 contains 14 residues. CDR1 and CDR2 from the germline V gene are SEHNR and FQNEAQ (reference sequence). CDR3 DNA sequence: TGTGCCAGCAGCTTAGTGACTGCTAACTATGGCTACACCTTC. Translation: CASSLVTANYGYTF.

Here the CDR3 DNA reads TGTGCCAGCCAAAGAGGAAGGGGCTCTGAAGCTTTCTTT. Translating it yields CASQRGRGSEAFF. V usage is TRBV19 and J usage is TRBJ1-1, with D perhaps matching TRBD1 (5 bases). This CDR3 has 13 residues. The ends were cut back, 9 bases at V and 6 bases at J, with 17 bases in the middle. Germline V lookup: CDR1 LNHDA, CDR2 SQIVND (reference sequence).

This sequence joins TRBV7-2 and TRBJ2-1, with 10 bases matching TRBD2. Germline V gene sequence: CDR1 SGHTA, CDR2 FQGNSA. V was pared by 5 bases and J by 9 bases, with 13 bases of the junction left unmatched. This CDR3 comprises 16 residues. The CDR3 DNA is TGTGCCAGCAGCCAAGAGCTGGGACTAGCGATGAGTGAGCAGTTCTTC. It translates to CASSQELGLAMSEQFF.

The chain carries TRBV7-2 and TRBJ2-2; maybe TRBD2 (5 bases). The CDR3 runs 17 residues. The V end lost 5 bases, the J end lost 3 bases, and 19 bases lay between the germline ends. Germline V gene lookup returns CDR1 SGHTA and CDR2 FQGNSA. The CDR3 is CASSPPLAAGDTGELFF. The CDR3 bases are TGTGCCAGCAGCCCCCCCCTAGCAGCAGGCGACACCGGGGAGCTGTTTTTT.

The chain links TRBV2 to TRBJ1-2; the D is unclear. V was pared by 0 bases and J by 8 bases, with 16 bases between. In germline, CDR1 is SNHLY, CDR2 FYNNEI. CDR3 size: 15 residues. The CDR3 loop is CASSEALLGSGGYTF. The DNA for the CDR3 is TGTGCCAGCAGTGAAGCGCTTTTAGGGAGCGGAGGCTACACCTTC.

V and J are TRBV5-1 and TRBJ1-5; D is ambiguous. This CDR3 is 16 amino acids long. V gave up 3 bases and J gave up 1 base, with 14 bases separating them. Germline V CDR1 and CDR2: SGHRS, YFSETQ. The CDR3 loop reads CASSSFQTLSNQPQHF. The DNA for the CDR3 is TGCGCCAGCAGCTCCTTTCAGACACTGAGCAATCAGCCCCAGCATTTT.

The chain has TRBV28 and TRBJ1-2; 10 bases are shared with TRBD1. Germline trimming cut 7 bases from V and 6 bases from J; bases unmatched to any gene: 8. CDR3 length equals 14 residues. In germline, CDR1 is MDHEN, CDR2 SYDVKM. Written as DNA, the CDR3 is TGTGCCAGCATGGGGAGGGACAGGGGACATGGCTACACCTTC. It is translated as CASMGRDRGHGYTF.

The chain couples TRBV9 to TRBJ2-7; 13 bases match TRBD2. This CDR3 has 16 amino acids. J was trimmed by 4 bases and V by 3 bases; bases with no gene match: 7. Germline V gene data show CDR1 as SGDLS and CDR2 as YYNGEE. This CDR3 reads CASSGRETSGRYEQYF. In nucleotides, the CDR3 is TGTGCCAGCAGCGGTCGGGAGACTAGCGGGAGGTACGAGCAGTACTTC. The complete variable domain, with remaining parts taken from reference TRBV9 and TRBJ2-7, reads DSGVTQTPKHLITATGQRVTLRCSPRSGDLSVYWYQQSLDQGLQFLIQYYNGEERAKGNILERFSAQQFPDLHSELNLSSLELGDSALYFCASSGRETSGRYEQYFGPGTRLTVT.

The chain links TRBV10-3 to TRBJ1-1; the match to TRBD1 covers 7 bases. The CDR3 contains 13 residues. CDR1 is ENHRY and CDR2 is SYGVKD in the germline V gene. After removal of 8 bases from V and 1 base from J, the junction contained 4 bases not matched to a gene. The DNA for the CDR3 is TGTGCCATCTCTGGACAGGAGAACACTGAAGCTTTCTTT. This gives the protein CAISGQENTEAFF.

V usage is TRBV28 and J usage is TRBJ2-3; D uncertain. Germline V lookup: CDR1 MDHEN, CDR2 SYDVKM. Trimming took 2 bases from V and 4 from J, leaving 10 bases between them. CDR3 length: 14 residues. The CDR3 coding sequence is TGTGCCAGCAGTTTAGGCACCAACGCAGATACGCAGTATTTT. It encodes CASSLGTNADTQYF.

The rearrangement joins TRBV6-1 to TRBJ2-1, with D uncertain. The V gene's germline CDR1 is MNHNS and CDR2 SASEGT. The CDR3 is 15 residues long. Trimming pared 2 bases from V and 0 bases from J, leaving 8 bases between. CDR3 nucleotide sequence: TGTGCCAGCAGTGAATTCACCAGCTCCTACAATGAGCAGTTCTTC. This translates into CASSEFTSSYNEQFF.

The genes are TRBV5-1 and TRBJ1-1; D unclear. The CDR3 totals 15 residues. With 0 bases removed from V and 5 bases from J, the gap between germline ends came to 14 bases. In germline, CDR1 is SGHRS, CDR2 YFSETQ. The CDR3, as DNA: TGCGCCAGCAGCTTGGGGAGCCAGCTGGATACTGAAGCTTTCTTT. Translation gives CASSLGSQLDTEAFF.

This chain uses TRBV6-5 with TRBJ2-7, with D maybe TRBD2 (7 bases). This CDR3 has 16 amino acids. Trimming took off 4 bases at V and 2 bases at J, with 18 bases between the two ends. The germline V gene encodes CDR1 MNHEY and CDR2 SVGAGI. The CDR3 protein is CASSFVGGAEPYEQYF. The CDR3 DNA follows: TGTGCCAGCAGTTTCGTGGGGGGGGCCGAACCCTACGAGCAGTACTTC.

V is TRBV19 and J is TRBJ1-5, with a tentative D call TRBD1 (6 bases). Germline CDR1 reads LNHDA; CDR2 reads SQIVND (reference sequence). This CDR3 has 16 amino acids. V lost 2 bases to trimming and J lost 2 bases, with 13 bases between them. The CDR3 loop is CASSIIQGRGNQPQHF. Written as DNA, the CDR3 is TGTGCCAGTAGTATAATACAGGGTAGGGGCAATCAGCCCCAGCATTTT.